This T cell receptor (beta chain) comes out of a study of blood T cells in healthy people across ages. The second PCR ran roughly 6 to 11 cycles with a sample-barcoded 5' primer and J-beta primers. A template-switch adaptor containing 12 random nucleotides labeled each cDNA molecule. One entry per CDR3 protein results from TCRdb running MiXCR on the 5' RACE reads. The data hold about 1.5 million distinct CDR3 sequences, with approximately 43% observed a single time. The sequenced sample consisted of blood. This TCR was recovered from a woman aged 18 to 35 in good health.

The CDR3 loop is CASSYAQASYEQYF. Written as DNA, the CDR3 is TGTGCCAGCAGTTACGCACAGGCCTCCTACGAGCAGTACTTC. The J gene is TRBJ2-7, the V gene TRBV6-2 or TRBV6-3; perhaps TRBD1 as D (5 bases). CDR1 and CDR2 (germline): MNHEY, SVGEGT. The CDR3 extends over 14 amino acids. Trimming took 2 bases from V and 0 from J, leaving 8 bases between them.